Below, 32 T cell receptor beta chains from the same sample are listed, as sequenced in a study of shared clonotypes between healthy human individuals (TCRdb year 2020). For the CD8 naive samples, CD45RO-negative cells were positively selected for CCR7, yielding a CD45RA+CCR7+ population from which TemRA cells were excluded. Libraries were built with the immunoSEQ multiplex PCR assay. TCRdb mirrors the immuneACCESS table, restricted to in-frame sequences. Some clones are absent from its copies; in checked studies, under half trace to an unresolved V gene, and the reason for the others is unknown. The sample yields millions of clones; around 93% were counted once. The top ten constitute 1.5% to 2% of the sample. Material for sequencing was naive CD8+ T cells from PBMCs. Per the publication, the cell subset or site label means: CD45RA+CCR7+. The receptors were gathered from a young man in good health. Some clones in this sample may be carry-over from other donors' samples.

The rearrangement uses TRBV9 and TRBJ1-2; the D is unclear. CDR3 length: 13 amino acids. V lost 3 bases, J lost 14 bases, and 20 bases lay in between. Germline V gives CDR1 SGDLS, CDR2 YYNGEE. The DNA of the CDR3 is TGTGCCAGCAGCGCTCAAGGAATCAGGCATTTGACCTTC. Translated, it gives CASSAQGIRHLTF.

This chain connects TRBV10-1 to TRBJ2-3; D perhaps matches TRBD1 (5 bases). V was cut by 3 bases and J by 1 base, with 14 bases left in between. This CDR3 contains 16 residues. CDR1 and CDR2 (germline): WNHNN, SYGVQD (reference sequence). The CDR3 DNA reads TGCGCCAGCAGTGACTTGGCAGGGCCAGGCACAGATACGCAGTATTTT. Encoded protein: CASSDLAGPGTDTQYF.

The V call is TRBV9, the J call TRBJ2-7, with 9 bases identical to TRBD2. The germline CDR1 and CDR2 sequences are SGDLS and YYNGEE. The length of the CDR3 is 16 residues. Trimming took 2 bases from V and 10 from J; bases not matched to a gene: 16. In DNA form, the CDR3 reads TGTGCCAGCAGCGTCCTGGCAGGGGTAGCGGGAGAGGAACAGTACTTC. This gives the protein CASSVLAGVAGEEQYF. Full variable domain (remainder filled in from reference TRBV9 and TRBJ2-7): DSGVTQTPKHLITATGQRVTLRCSPRSGDLSVYWYQQSLDQGLQFLIQYYNGEERAKGNILERFSAQQFPDLHSELNLSSLELGDSALYFCASSVLAGVAGEEQYFGPGTRLTVT.

The CDR3 loop is CASRTRDRTYNEQFF. The CDR3 region has the DNA TGTGCCAGCAGGACCCGGGACAGGACCTACAATGAGCAGTTCTTC. The genes are TRBV7-2 and TRBJ2-1; 8 positions agree with TRBD1. The length of the CDR3 is 15 residues. The ends lost 6 bases at V and 2 bases at J; junction bases unmatched: 6. CDR1 SGHTA and CDR2 FQGNSA come from the germline V gene.

The genes are TRBV7-6 and TRBJ2-5; unclear D gene. CDR3 size: 14 residues. CDR1 is SGHVS and CDR2 is FNYEAQ in the germline V gene. Trimming removed 4 bases at V and 5 bases at J, with 14 bases between. CDR3 DNA: TGTGCCAGCAGCTCCCTAGGGTTTTGGGAGACCCAGTACTTC. This codes for CASSSLGFWETQYF. Filled out from reference TRBV7-6 and TRBJ2-5, the complete variable domain reads GAGVSQSPRYKVTKRGQDVALRCDPISGHVSLYWYRQALGQGPEFLTYFNYEAQQDKSGLPNDRFSAERPEGSISTLTIQRTEQRDSAMYRCASSSLGFWETQYFGPGTRLLVL.

V usage is TRBV7-9 and J usage is TRBJ1-4, with D unclear. CDR1 is SEHNR and CDR2 is FQNEAQ in the germline V gene (reference sequence). V was shortened by 3 bases and J by 7 bases, with 12 bases between the two germline ends. This CDR3 contains 14 residues. The CDR3, as DNA: TGTGCCAGCAGCTTGTCTTCTCTGGGTGAAAAACTGTTTTTT. This encodes CASSLSSLGEKLFF.

The rearrangement uses TRBV9 and TRBJ2-7; no clear D. V shed 2 bases and J shed 5 bases, with 17 bases lying between them. CDR1 is SGDLS, CDR2 YYNGEE, per germline. This CDR3 has 15 residues. CDR3: CASSVGRTASHEQYF. The CDR3, as DNA: TGTGCCAGCAGCGTTGGTAGGACCGCGTCCCACGAGCAGTACTTC.

The chain is built from TRBV5-1 and TRBJ2-7; 8 bases agree with TRBD1. This CDR3 has 16 amino acids. The V segment lost 3 bases and the J segment 2 bases; nucleotides outside the gene matches: 10. Germline CDR1 SGHRS, CDR2 YFSETQ. This chain's CDR3 is CASSWLLGQATYEQYF. CDR3 nucleotide sequence: TGCGCCAGCAGCTGGTTATTGGGACAGGCCACCTACGAGCAGTACTTC.

The J gene is TRBJ1-1, the V gene TRBV29-1; 7 nucleotides align to TRBD1. The V gene's germline CDR1 is SQVTM and CDR2 ANQGSEA. V shed 7 bases and J 1 base; nucleotides not matched to a gene: 3. The CDR3 sequence is 12 residues long. CDR3 in DNA: TGCAGCGCCCACAGGGGGAACACTGAAGCTTTCTTT. This gives the protein CSAHRGNTEAFF.

The chain joins TRBV7-2 to TRBJ1-3; perhaps TRBD1 as D (6 bases). The germline V and J ends were trimmed by 1 base and 2 bases, with 9 bases remaining between them. The CDR3 contains 15 residues. Germline-derived CDR1 and CDR2 are SGHTA and FQGNSA. The CDR3 here is CASSLGGRAGNTIYF. The CDR3 region has the DNA TGTGCCAGCAGCTTAGGGGGGCGGGCTGGAAACACCATATATTTT.

The CDR3 coding sequence is TGTGCCAGCAGCGTAGGTTTCCGGGAGTCATTCCTCACAGATACGCAGTATTTT. Translating it yields CASSVGFRESFLTDTQYF. This rearrangement joins TRBV9 to TRBJ2-3; a possible D gene is TRBD2 (6 bases). Germline-derived CDR1 and CDR2 are SGDLS and YYNGEE. The CDR3 runs 18 residues. Deletions cut 0 bases from V and 2 bases from J, with 19 bases between.

The genes are TRBV6-5 and TRBJ2-1, with D tentatively TRBD1 or TRBD2 (5 bases each). V was shortened by 6 bases and J by 2 bases, with 14 bases between the two germline ends. Germline V gene sequence: CDR1 MNHEY, CDR2 SVGAGI. The CDR3 covers 15 residues. The CDR3 nucleotides read TGTGCCAGCAGACCGGGACGGACTGCCTACAATGAGCAGTTCTTC. Amino acid sequence: CASRPGRTAYNEQFF.

The chain has TRBV30 and TRBJ1-5; possibly TRBD1 for D (5 bases). This CDR3 is built from 16 residues. Germline V CDR1 and CDR2: GTSNPN, SVGIG (reference sequence). V dropped 2 bases and J dropped 6 bases, with 20 bases sitting between them. CDR3 in amino acids: CAWSPPGRVGGQPQHF. The CDR3 nucleotides read TGTGCCTGGAGTCCACCCGGTCGGGTTGGGGGTCAGCCCCAGCATTTT.

This clone appeared a single time. This sequence joins TRBV19 and TRBJ1-1, with TRBD1 as a possible D gene (6 bases). V was cut by 5 bases and J by 4 bases, with 17 bases left in between. The CDR3 runs 15 residues. Germline CDR1 LNHDA, CDR2 SQIVND (reference sequence). The CDR3 DNA reads TGTGCCAGTAGTCTCTCTTCGGGGGCGGGCACTGAAGCTTTCTTT. This translates into CASSLSSGAGTEAFF.

The chain joins TRBV19 to TRBJ2-7, with a possible D match to TRBD2 (5 bases). Between the trimmed V and J ends, which lost 1 base and 3 bases, there was a span of 10 bases. CDR1 and CDR2 from the germline V gene are LNHDA and SQIVND (reference sequence). The CDR3 sequence is 14 residues long. Here the CDR3 reads CASSIVWGVYEQYF. The CDR3 DNA sequence: TGTGCCAGTAGTATAGTTTGGGGAGTCTACGAGCAGTACTTC.

The chain couples TRBV27 to TRBJ1-1; D remains ambiguous. The ends were cut back, 3 bases at V and 3 bases at J, with 11 bases in the middle. The CDR3 is 14 amino acids. Germline V gene data show CDR1 as MNHEY and CDR2 as SMNVEV (reference sequence). DNA for the CDR3: TGTGCCAGCAGTTTGTCACATGTGGACACTGAAGCTTTCTTT. Encoded protein: CASSLSHVDTEAFF.

The chain is built from TRBV7-3 and TRBJ2-2; TRBD2 is a possible D gene (5 bases). CDR1 and CDR2 from the germline V gene are SGHTA and FQGTGA. V was clipped by 5 bases and J by 2 bases, with 9 bases between them. The CDR3 consists of 14 residues. CDR3 protein: CASSTGSNTGELFF. CDR3 sequence (DNA): TGTGCCAGCAGCACGGGATCTAACACCGGGGAGCTGTTTTTT.

The gene calls are TRBV18 and TRBJ2-5, with D perhaps TRBD2 (5 bases). Germline CDR1 is KGHSH and CDR2 is LQKENI. The CDR3 is 15 residues long. V lost 6 bases and J 5 bases, leaving 19 bases between the germline ends. CDR3 sequence: CASSLARDTSETQYF. Written as DNA, the CDR3 is TGTGCCAGCTCGCTAGCTCGAGACACCTCGGAGACCCAGTACTTC.

This chain's CDR3 is CASSQARVPQETQYF. CDR3 sequence (DNA): TGCGCCAGCAGTCAAGCTAGGGTCCCTCAAGAGACCCAGTACTTC. This chain connects TRBV23-1 to TRBJ2-5; D unresolved. TRBV23-1 qualifies as an ORF whose function is uncertain. Trimming left V 2 bases short and J 2 bases short, with 12 bases between. CDR3 length: 15 amino acids.

In nucleotides, the CDR3 is TGTGCCAGTAGTATCTTTATTGTTCGTCCCGGTGCTAACTATGGCTACACCTTC. Its translation: CASSIFIVRPGANYGYTF. The V call is TRBV19, the J call TRBJ1-2; unclear D gene. In germline, CDR1 is LNHDA, CDR2 SQIVND (reference sequence). The V end lost 3 bases, the J end lost 0 bases, and 20 bases lay between the germline ends. The CDR3 consists of 18 residues.

The chain employs TRBV13 and TRBJ2-7; the D is unclear. The CDR3 is 14 amino acids. Germline CDR1 and CDR2: PRHDT and FYEKMQ (reference sequence). V was pared by 3 bases and J by 3 bases, with 12 bases between. The chain's CDR3 is CASSLDGRIYEQYF. CDR3 nucleotide sequence: TGTGCCAGCAGCTTGGACGGCCGGATCTACGAGCAGTACTTC.

The chain recombines TRBV6-6 with TRBJ2-7; TRBD2 aligns across 10 bases. CDR3 length equals 15 residues. Germline values: CDR1 MNHNY, CDR2 SVGAGI (reference sequence). J was trimmed by 9 bases and V by 4 bases; bases with no gene match: 12. Here the CDR3 reads CASSFGLADYVGQYF. The CDR3 nucleotides read TGTGCCAGCAGTTTCGGACTAGCGGACTACGTGGGGCAGTACTTC.

The chain uses TRBV27 and TRBJ2-7, with TRBD2 as a possible D gene (5 bases). This CDR3 spans 15 amino acids. Germline lookup yields CDR1 MNHEY and CDR2 SMNVEV (reference sequence). The V and J ends lost 0 bases and 2 bases respectively, with 11 bases between them. The CDR3 sequence: CASSLSAGSAYEQYF. CDR3 DNA: TGTGCCAGCAGTTTATCCGCGGGTAGTGCCTACGAGCAGTACTTC.

This clone was seen a single time. The chain uses TRBV29-1 and TRBJ2-1; 12 positions match TRBD2. J was trimmed by 10 bases and V by 2 bases; bases with no gene match: 18. In germline, CDR1 is SQVTM, CDR2 ANQGSEA. CDR3 size: 18 residues. CDR3 sequence: CSVETPYKARLAGVEQFF. CDR3 DNA: TGCAGCGTTGAAACCCCGTACAAGGCAAGACTAGCGGGAGTCGAGCAGTTCTTC.

The rearrangement links TRBV6-1 to TRBJ2-7; TRBD2 agrees at 9 bases. Trimming at V came to 2 bases and at J to 2 bases, leaving 10 bases not matched to a gene. This CDR3 contains 17 residues. CDR1 MNHNS and CDR2 SASEGT come from the germline V gene. The CDR3 sequence: CASSEYISRGGAYEQYF. The CDR3 DNA is TGTGCCAGCAGTGAATATATCTCCCGCGGGGGGGCCTACGAGCAGTACTTC.

For this clone: Distinct nucleotide sequences in the sample also encode this CDR3. The rearrangement joins TRBV28 to TRBJ2-7; D uncertain. V lost 3 bases and J lost 0, with 9 bases in between. The CDR3 is 14 amino acids. The germline V gene has CDR1 MDHEN and CDR2 SYDVKM. CDR3: CASSFGRNSYEQYF. The CDR3 coding sequence is TGTGCCAGCAGTTTTGGCAGGAACTCCTACGAGCAGTACTTC.

The J gene is TRBJ2-7, the V gene TRBV28; unclear D gene. CDR3 size: 14 residues. Germline-derived CDR1 and CDR2 are MDHEN and SYDVKM. V was pared by 3 bases and J by 3 bases, with 12 bases between. CDR3 protein: CASSLVGHFYEQYF. For the CDR3, the DNA is TGTGCCAGCAGTTTGGTTGGGCACTTCTACGAGCAGTACTTC.

This rearrangement joins TRBV27 to TRBJ2-6; no reliable D call. This CDR3 comprises 14 residues. Looked up from germline, CDR1 is MNHEY and CDR2 is SMNVEV (reference sequence). Trimming cost V 8 bases and J 0 bases, with 8 bases left between them. As DNA, the CDR3 is TGTGCCAGCCAACCGTTCTCTGGGGCCAACGTCCTGACTTTC. Residues: CASQPFSGANVLTF. Variable domain in full (rest from reference TRBV27 and TRBJ2-6): EAQVTQNPRYLITVTGKKLTVTCSQNMNHEYMSWYRQDPGLGLRQIYYSMNVEVTDKGDVPEGYKVSRKEKRNFPLILESPSPNQTSLYFCASQPFSGANVLTFGAGSRLTVL.

This chain uses TRBV21-1 with TRBJ2-1; whether TRBD1, the table's D call, matches the DNA was not checked. TRBV21-1 is annotated as a pseudogene. The CDR3 totals 17 residues. The CDR3 DNA reads TGTGCCAGCAGAGGACAGGGGGGCAAGGGGTCCTACAATGAGCAGTTCTTC. This translates into CASRGQGGKGSYNEQFF.

J is TRBJ1-4 and V is TRBV7-8; possibly TRBD1 for D (6 bases). Looked up from germline, CDR1 is SGHVS and CDR2 is FQNEAQ. Trimming took 4 bases from V and 6 from J, leaving 21 bases between them. This CDR3 is built from 17 residues. CDR3 residues: CASSSWGGRSAHEKLFF. The CDR3 DNA sequence: TGTGCCAGCAGCTCCTGGGGGGGCAGATCGGCCCATGAAAAACTGTTTTTT.

The chain has TRBV11-2 and TRBJ1-5; a possible D gene is TRBD1 (5 bases). The CDR3 contains 15 residues. Germline V CDR1 and CDR2: SGHAT, FQNNGV. V lost 0 bases and J 7 bases, leaving 13 bases between the germline ends. CDR3 sequence: CASSLDPGSPQPQHF. The CDR3 coding sequence is TGTGCCAGCAGCTTAGATCCAGGGTCCCCCCAGCCCCAGCATTTT.

The chain joins TRBV14 to TRBJ2-1; TRBD1 is a possible D gene (5 bases). Deletions cut 3 bases from V and 0 bases from J, with 12 bases between. Per germline, CDR1 SGHDN and CDR2 FVKESK. The length of the CDR3 is 16 residues. The CDR3 nucleotides are TGTGCCAGCAGCCATTCAGGGTGGAGCTCCTACAATGAGCAGTTCTTC. This gives the protein CASSHSGWSSYNEQFF. Together with reference TRBV14 and TRBJ2-1, the CDR3 gives the full variable domain: EAGVTQFPSHSVIEKGQTVTLRCDPISGHDNLYWYRRVMGKEIKFLLHFVKESKQDESGMPNNRFLAERTGGTYSTLKVQPAELEDSGVYFCASSHSGWSSYNEQFFGPGTRLTVL.